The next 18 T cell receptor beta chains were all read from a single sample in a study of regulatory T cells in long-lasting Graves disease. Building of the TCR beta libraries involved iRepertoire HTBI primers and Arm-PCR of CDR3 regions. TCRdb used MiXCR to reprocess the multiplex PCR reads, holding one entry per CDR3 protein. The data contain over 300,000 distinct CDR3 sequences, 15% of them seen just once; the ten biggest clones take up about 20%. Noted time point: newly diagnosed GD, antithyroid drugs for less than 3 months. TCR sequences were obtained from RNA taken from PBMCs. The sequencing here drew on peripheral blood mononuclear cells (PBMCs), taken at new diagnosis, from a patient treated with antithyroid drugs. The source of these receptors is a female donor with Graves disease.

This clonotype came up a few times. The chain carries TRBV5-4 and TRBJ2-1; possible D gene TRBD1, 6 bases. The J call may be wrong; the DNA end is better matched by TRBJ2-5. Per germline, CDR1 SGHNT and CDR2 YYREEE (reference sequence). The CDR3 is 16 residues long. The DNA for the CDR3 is TGTGCCAGCAGCTTGGATTCCGCAGGGGCTTGGGAGACCCAGTACTTC. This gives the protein CASSLDSAGAWETQYF.

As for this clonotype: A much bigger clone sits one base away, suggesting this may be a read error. CDR3 bases: TGTGCCAGCAGAGACCTCGGGACTACTATCGATACGCAGTATTTT. Translating it yields CASRDLGTTIDTQYF. The V and J genes are TRBV2 and TRBJ2-3; 7 bases align to TRBD2. CDR1 is SNHLY, CDR2 FYNNEI, per germline. The length of the CDR3 is 15 residues. Trimming removed 6 bases from V and 6 bases from J; junction bases left unmatched: 12.

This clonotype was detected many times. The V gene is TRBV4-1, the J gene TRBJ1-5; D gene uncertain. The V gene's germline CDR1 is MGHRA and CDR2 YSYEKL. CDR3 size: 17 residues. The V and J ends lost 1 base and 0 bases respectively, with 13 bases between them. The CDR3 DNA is TGCGCCAGCAGCCAAGTGGACTTGGGATTTAGCAATCAGCCCCAGCATTTT. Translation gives CASSQVDLGFSNQPQHF.

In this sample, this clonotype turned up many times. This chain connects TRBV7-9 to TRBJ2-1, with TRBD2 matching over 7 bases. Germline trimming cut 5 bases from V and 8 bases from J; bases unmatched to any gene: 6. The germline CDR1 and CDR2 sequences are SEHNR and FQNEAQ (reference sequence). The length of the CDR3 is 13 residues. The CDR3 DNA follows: TGTGCCAGCAGCCCGAGACTAGCTTATGAGCAGTTCTTC. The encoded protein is CASSPRLAYEQFF.

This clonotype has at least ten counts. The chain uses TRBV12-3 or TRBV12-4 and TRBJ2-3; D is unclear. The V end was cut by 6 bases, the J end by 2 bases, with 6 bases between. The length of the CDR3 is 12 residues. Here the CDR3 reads CASRESTDTQYF. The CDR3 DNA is TGTGCCAGCAGGGAGTCCACAGATACGCAGTATTTT.

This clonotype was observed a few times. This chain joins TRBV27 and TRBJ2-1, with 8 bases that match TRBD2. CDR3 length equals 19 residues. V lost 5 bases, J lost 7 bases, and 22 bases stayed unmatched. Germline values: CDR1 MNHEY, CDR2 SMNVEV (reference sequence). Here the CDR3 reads CASSGFVSRGGRILNEQFF. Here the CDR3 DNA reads TGTGCCAGCAGTGGGTTCGTGTCACGCGGCGGGAGGATTCTGAATGAGCAGTTCTTC.

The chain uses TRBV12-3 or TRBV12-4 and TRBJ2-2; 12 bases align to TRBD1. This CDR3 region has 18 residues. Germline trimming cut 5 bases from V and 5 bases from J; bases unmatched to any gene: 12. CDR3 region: CASSLRGTGGARTGELFF. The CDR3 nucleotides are TGTGCCAGCAGTCTTAGAGGGACAGGGGGCGCGAGGACCGGGGAGCTGTTTTTT.

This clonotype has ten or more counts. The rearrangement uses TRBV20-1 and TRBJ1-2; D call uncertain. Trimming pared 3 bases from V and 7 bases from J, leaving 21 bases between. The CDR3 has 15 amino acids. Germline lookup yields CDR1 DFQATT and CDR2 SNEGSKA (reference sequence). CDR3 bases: TGCAGTGCTAGCGTTCCTCCCACGTGGGAGTCTGGCTACACCTTC. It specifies CSASVPPTWESGYTF.

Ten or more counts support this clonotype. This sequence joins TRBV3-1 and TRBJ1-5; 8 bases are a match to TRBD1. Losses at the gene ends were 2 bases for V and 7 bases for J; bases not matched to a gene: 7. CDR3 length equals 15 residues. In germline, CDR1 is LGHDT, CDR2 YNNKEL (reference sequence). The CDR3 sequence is CASSQMGQEDQPQHF. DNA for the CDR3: TGTGCCAGCAGCCAAATGGGACAGGAGGACCAGCCCCAGCATTTT.

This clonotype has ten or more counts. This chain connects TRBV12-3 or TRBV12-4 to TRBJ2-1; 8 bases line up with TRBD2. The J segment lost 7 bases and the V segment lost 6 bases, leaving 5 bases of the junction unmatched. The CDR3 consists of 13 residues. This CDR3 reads CASRSSGWNEQFF. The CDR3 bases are TGTGCCAGCAGGTCTAGCGGGTGGAATGAGCAGTTCTTC.

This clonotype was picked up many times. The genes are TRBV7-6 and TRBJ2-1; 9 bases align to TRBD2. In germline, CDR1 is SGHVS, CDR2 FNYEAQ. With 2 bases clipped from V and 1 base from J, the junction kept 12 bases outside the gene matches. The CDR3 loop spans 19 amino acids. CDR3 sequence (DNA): TGTGCCAGCAGCTTATATCCCTGGTCCAGCGGGGGGTCCTACAATGAGCAGTTCTTC. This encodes CASSLYPWSSGGSYNEQFF. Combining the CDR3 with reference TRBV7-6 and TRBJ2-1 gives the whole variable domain GAGVSQSPRYKVTKRGQDVALRCDPISGHVSLYWYRQALGQGPEFLTYFNYEAQQDKSGLPNDRFSAERPEGSISTLTIQRTEQRDSAMYRCASSLYPWSSGGSYNEQFFGPGTRLTVL.

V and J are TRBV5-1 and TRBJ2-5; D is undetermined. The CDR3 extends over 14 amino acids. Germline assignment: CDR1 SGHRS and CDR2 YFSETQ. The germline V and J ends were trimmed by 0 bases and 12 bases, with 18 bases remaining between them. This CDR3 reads CASSLVPAGAQEYF. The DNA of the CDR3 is TGCGCCAGCAGCTTGGTTCCGGCAGGAGCGCAAGAGTACTTC.

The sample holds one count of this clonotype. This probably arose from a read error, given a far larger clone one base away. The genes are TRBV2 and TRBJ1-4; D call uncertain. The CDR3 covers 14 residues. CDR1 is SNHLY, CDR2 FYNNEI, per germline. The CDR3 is CASSLGYPNEKLVF. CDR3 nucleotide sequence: TGTGCCAGCAGCCTAGGGTATCCTAATGAAAAACTGGTTTTT.

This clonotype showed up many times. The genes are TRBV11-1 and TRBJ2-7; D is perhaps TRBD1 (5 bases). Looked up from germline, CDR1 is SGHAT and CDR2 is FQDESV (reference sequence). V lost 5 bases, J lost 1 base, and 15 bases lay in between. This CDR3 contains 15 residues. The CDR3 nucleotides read TGTGCCAGCAGCCCAACAGGTCTGGGTTCCTACGAGCAGTACTTC. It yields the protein CASSPTGLGSYEQYF.

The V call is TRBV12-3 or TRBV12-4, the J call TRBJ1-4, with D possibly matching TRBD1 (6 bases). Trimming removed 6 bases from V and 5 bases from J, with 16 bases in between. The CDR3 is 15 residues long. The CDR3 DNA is TGTGCCAGCAGCATCGACAGAGGGGGGAATGAAAAACTGTTTTTT. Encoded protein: CASSIDRGGNEKLFF.

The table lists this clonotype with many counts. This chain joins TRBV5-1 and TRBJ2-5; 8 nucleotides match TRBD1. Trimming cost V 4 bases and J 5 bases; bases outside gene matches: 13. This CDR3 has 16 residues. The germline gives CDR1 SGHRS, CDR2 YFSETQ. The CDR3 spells CASSGRTGRVGETQYF. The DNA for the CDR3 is TGCGCCAGCAGCGGTCGGACAGGGCGAGTTGGGGAGACCCAGTACTTC. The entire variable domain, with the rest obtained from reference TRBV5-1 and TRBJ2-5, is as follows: KAGVTQTPRYLIKTRGQQVTLSCSPISGHRSVSWYQQTPGQGLQFLFEYFSETQRNKGNFPGRFSGRQFSNSRSEMNVSTLELGDSALYLCASSGRTGRVGETQYFGPGTRLLVL.

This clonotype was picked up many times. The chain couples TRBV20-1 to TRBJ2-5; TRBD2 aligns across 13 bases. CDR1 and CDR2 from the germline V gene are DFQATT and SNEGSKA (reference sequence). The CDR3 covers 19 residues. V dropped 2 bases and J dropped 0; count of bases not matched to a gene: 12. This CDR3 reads CSARPISGTSGEYQETQYF. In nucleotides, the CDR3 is TGCAGTGCTAGACCCATTTCCGGGACTAGCGGGGAGTACCAAGAGACCCAGTACTTC.

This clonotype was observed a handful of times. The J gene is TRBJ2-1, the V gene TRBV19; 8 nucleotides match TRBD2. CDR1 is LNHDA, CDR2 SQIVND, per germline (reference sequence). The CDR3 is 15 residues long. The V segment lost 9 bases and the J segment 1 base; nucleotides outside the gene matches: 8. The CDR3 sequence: CASGLAYNSYNEQFF. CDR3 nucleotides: TGTGCCAGCGGACTAGCTTATAATTCCTACAATGAGCAGTTCTTC.